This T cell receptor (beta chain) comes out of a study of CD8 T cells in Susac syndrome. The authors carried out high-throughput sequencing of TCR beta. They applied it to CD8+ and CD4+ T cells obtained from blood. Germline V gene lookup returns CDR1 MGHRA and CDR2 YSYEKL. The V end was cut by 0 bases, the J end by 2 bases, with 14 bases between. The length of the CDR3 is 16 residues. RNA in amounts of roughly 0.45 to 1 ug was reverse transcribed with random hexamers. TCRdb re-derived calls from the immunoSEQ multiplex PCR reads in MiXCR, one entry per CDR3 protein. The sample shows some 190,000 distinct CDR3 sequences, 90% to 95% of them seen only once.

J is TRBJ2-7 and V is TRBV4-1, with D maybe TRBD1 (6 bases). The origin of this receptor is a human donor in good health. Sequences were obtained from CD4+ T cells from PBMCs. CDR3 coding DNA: TGCGCCAGCAGCCAAGAAGCCCGGGACAACCCCTACGAGCAGTACTTC. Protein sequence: CASSQEARDNPYEQYF.